Following are 11 T cell receptor beta chains from one sample sequenced in a study of blood T cell repertoires in COVID-19. Here immunoSEQ multiplex PCR was the method, and the copy in TCRdb shows in-frame clones only, minus some. The sample has 150,000 to 200,000 clones, 80% to 90% seen once; the top ten hold about 8.2%. Sequenced: peripheral blood. The receptors here all came from a man between 60 and 75 years old with acute or convalescent COVID-19.

J is TRBJ1-5 and V is TRBV19; 8 positions agree with TRBD1. Trimming took 5 bases from V and 0 from J; bases not matched to a gene: 9. The CDR3 totals 17 residues. CDR1 and CDR2 (germline): LNHDA, SQIVND (reference sequence). Here the CDR3 reads CASSSHDRGGSNQPQHF. CDR3 in DNA: TGTGCCAGTAGTTCCCACGACAGGGGAGGTAGCAATCAGCCCCAGCATTTT.

The genes are TRBV2 and TRBJ1-1; D remains ambiguous. V gave up 7 bases and J gave up 4 bases, with 13 bases separating them. The CDR3 runs 13 residues. From germline, CDR1 is SNHLY and CDR2 FYNNEI. CDR3 loop: CASTVGRGTEAFF. Written as DNA, the CDR3 is TGTGCCAGCACAGTGGGTCGGGGCACTGAAGCTTTCTTT.

The chain recombines TRBV4-1 with TRBJ2-1, with TRBD1 as a possible D gene (5 bases). CDR1 is MGHRA, CDR2 YSYEKL, per germline. CDR3 length: 16 residues. V dropped 1 base and J dropped 9 bases, with 19 bases sitting between them. The CDR3 DNA reads TGCGCCAGCAGCCAAGTAGGCGCATCCCTTAGGGGTGAGCAGTTCTTC. It is translated as CASSQVGASLRGEQFF.

The V call is TRBV19, the J call TRBJ2-2; 9 bases fit TRBD1. V was pared by 10 bases and J by 7 bases, with 7 bases of the junction left unmatched. The CDR3 contains 13 residues. Per the germline V gene, CDR1 is LNHDA and CDR2 is SQIVND (reference sequence). DNA of the CDR3: TGTGCCACAGGGACAGGGTCCATCGGGGAGCTGTTTTTT. Translation: CATGTGSIGELFF.

The chain couples TRBV5-4 to TRBJ2-7; D gene unclear. V was cut by 4 bases and J by 2 bases, with 13 bases left in between. Germline assignment: CDR1 SGHNT and CDR2 YYREEE (reference sequence). The CDR3 contains 14 residues. The CDR3: CASSERGAPYEQYF. The CDR3 DNA sequence: TGTGCCAGCAGCGAGAGAGGTGCCCCCTACGAGCAGTACTTC.

This sequence joins TRBV2 and TRBJ1-1; D may be TRBD1 (6 bases). This CDR3 has 13 amino acids. With 3 bases removed from V and 5 bases from J, the gap between germline ends came to 10 bases. Per the germline V gene, CDR1 is SNHLY and CDR2 is FYNNEI. The CDR3 coding sequence is TGTGCCAGCAGTGAGAGGGGGAATACTGAAGCTTTCTTT. Translating gives CASSERGNTEAFF.

In its sample, this clone was seen many times. This chain joins TRBV5-4 and TRBJ2-2; tentatively, D is TRBD2 (6 bases). The CDR3 sequence is 15 residues long. V was cut by 3 bases and J by 6 bases, with 15 bases left in between. From germline, CDR1 is SGHNT and CDR2 YYREEE (reference sequence). The CDR3 is CASSSGLPGAGELFF. In DNA form, the CDR3 reads TGTGCCAGCAGCTCGGGACTCCCGGGGGCCGGGGAGCTGTTTTTT.

The sample holds a few counts of this clone. The J gene is TRBJ2-7, the V gene TRBV7-9; no firm D call. Germline CDR1 and CDR2: SEHNR and FQNEAQ (reference sequence). The CDR3 has 12 amino acids. V lost 5 bases, J lost 2 bases, and 7 bases lay in between. CDR3 in amino acids: CASSPQAYEQYF. CDR3 sequence (DNA): TGTGCCAGCAGCCCCCAGGCCTACGAGCAGTACTTC. The entire variable domain, with the rest obtained from reference TRBV7-9 and TRBJ2-7, is as follows: DTGVSQNPRHKITKRGQNVTFRCDPISEHNRLYWYRQTLGQGPEFLTYFQNEAQLEKSRLLSDRFSAERPKGSFSTLEIQRTEQGDSAMYLCASSPQAYEQYFGPGTRLTVT.

The V gene is TRBV2, the J gene TRBJ2-3; the match to TRBD2 covers 8 bases. Germline V gene sequence: CDR1 SNHLY, CDR2 FYNNEI. The ends lost 8 bases at V and 3 bases at J; junction bases unmatched: 4. The CDR3 runs 13 residues. The CDR3 DNA is TGTGCCAGCGTAGCGGGAAGGACAGATACGCAGTATTTT. Protein product: CASVAGRTDTQYF.

The chain recombines TRBV29-1 with TRBJ1-2; D remains ambiguous. With 7 bases removed from V and 8 bases from J, the gap between germline ends came to 14 bases. The CDR3 spans 11 residues. The germline V gene encodes CDR1 SQVTM and CDR2 ANQGSEA. As DNA, the CDR3 is TGCAGCGCCCAGCGGGGTTTGGGCTACACCTTC. The encoded protein is CSAQRGLGYTF.

This chain's CDR3 is CASSPGQRYEQYF. The CDR3 nucleotides read TGTGCCAGCTCCCCAGGACAGCGGTACGAGCAGTACTTC. The rearrangement joins TRBV18 to TRBJ2-7; D is perhaps TRBD1 (6 bases). This CDR3 has 13 residues. In germline, CDR1 is KGHSH, CDR2 LQKENI. The V end was cut by 6 bases, the J end by 4 bases, with 13 bases between.